This TCR beta chain was obtained from a study of blood T cell repertoires in COVID-19 (dated by TCRdb to 2019 to 2021). For the wider study: Samples covering the acute and convalescent phases of COVID-19 were provided by collaborators in the United States, Italy and Spain. Deeply sampled blood TCRbeta repertoires from subjects exposed to, actively infected with, or recovered from COVID-19 were included in the dataset. HLA class I and class II types, where available, came from metadata supplied by the sample provider rather than from assay-based typing. The sample metadata nearly always contained a de-identified subject ID, COVID-19 status, age in years and sex. The material from the prospective study consisted of cDNA or gDNA derived from T cells, B-cell-depleted T cells, or PBMCs. The repertoires were made available in a free public database intended to serve as a resource for research on the immune response to SARS-CoV-2. The samples were drawn from the first 160 participants of the ongoing ImmuneRACE study and from some 1,300 subjects provided by 6 global collaborators.

The study at large found these results: The quantity of clinical and demographic metadata differed by source and by participant and was supplied without curation.

The immunoSEQ Assay, a bias-controlled multiplex PCR, was used to amplify TCRbeta CDR3 regions from genomic DNA. As for how the authors treated the data: The number of nucleated cells in each sample was estimated from the amplification of reference gene primers within the assay. Sequence reads were collapsed and filtered to measure the absolute abundance of every unique TCRbeta CDR3 rearrangement. For each sample, productive Simpson clonality was calculated as the square root of Simpson's diversity index across productive rearrangements. TCRdb took over this immuneACCESS table, retaining in-frame rearrangements with V and J assigned. Such tables are incomplete; in checked studies, under half of the missing clones stem from an unresolved V gene, and the remainder is unexplained. V and J calls and clone size come straight from that table; D and trimming were deduced from the DNA. The sample has 250,000 to 300,000 clones on record, approximately 90% of them singletons. Clones ranked in the top ten supply 3.6% of the sample.

As to this clone: It has no known antigen specificity. No clone much larger than this one lies a single base away; base qualities are absent.

The CDR3, cysteine through phenylalanine, is 17 amino acids long. Kept here is only the CDR3 DNA, which spans 51 bases and is read in frame from base 1. The collaborating institutions used their own protocols to collect whole blood in K2EDTA tubes. For TCRbeta analysis, collaborator samples were shipped as frozen whole blood, as isolated PBMCs, or as DNA extracted from either sample type. The clonotype was recovered from a man younger than 35 with active or convalescent COVID-19. Sequences were obtained from peripheral blood. The chain is assembled from TRBV21-1 and TRBJ2-3; the table's D call, TRBD2, was not checked against the DNA. TRBV21-1 is recorded as a pseudogene. This receptor carries the CDR3 CASSTHLAGKISDTQYF. The nucleotides are TGTGCCAGCAGCACCCATCTAGCGGGGAAGATCTCAGATACGCAGTATTTT.